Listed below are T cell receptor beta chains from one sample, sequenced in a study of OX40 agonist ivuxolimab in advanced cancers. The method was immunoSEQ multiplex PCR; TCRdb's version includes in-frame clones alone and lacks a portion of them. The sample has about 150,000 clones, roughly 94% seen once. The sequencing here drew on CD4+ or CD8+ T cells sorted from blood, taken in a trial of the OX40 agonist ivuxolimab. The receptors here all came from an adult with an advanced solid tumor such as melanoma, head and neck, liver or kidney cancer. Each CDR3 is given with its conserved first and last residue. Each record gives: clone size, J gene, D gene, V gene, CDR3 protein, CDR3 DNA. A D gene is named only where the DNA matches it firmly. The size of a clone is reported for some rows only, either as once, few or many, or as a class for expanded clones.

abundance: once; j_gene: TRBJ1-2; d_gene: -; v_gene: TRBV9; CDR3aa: CASSARTRNYGYTF; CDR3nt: TGTGCCAGCAGCGCCCGGACGCGAAACTATGGCTACACCTTC
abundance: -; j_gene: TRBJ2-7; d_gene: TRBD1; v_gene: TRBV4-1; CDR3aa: CASSQVLRWDRTPTYEQYF; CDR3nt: TGCGCCAGCAGCCAAGTTCTCCGCTGGGACAGGACACCGACCTACGAGCAGTACTTC
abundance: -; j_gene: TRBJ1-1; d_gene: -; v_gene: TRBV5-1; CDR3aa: CASSFTMNTEAFF; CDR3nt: TGCGCCAGCAGCTTTACAATGAACACTGAAGCTTTCTTT
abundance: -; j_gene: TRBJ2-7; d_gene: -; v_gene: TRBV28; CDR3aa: CASRLGLVSEQYF; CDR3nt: TGTGCCAGCAGGCTAGGATTAGTAAGCGAGCAGTACTTC
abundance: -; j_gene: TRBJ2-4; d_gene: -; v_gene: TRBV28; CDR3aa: CASRQNWAGLAKNIQYF; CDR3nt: TGTGCCAGCAGGCAAAACTGGGCAGGACTAGCCAAAAACATTCAGTACTTC
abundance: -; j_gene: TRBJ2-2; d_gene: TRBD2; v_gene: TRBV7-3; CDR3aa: CASSPRLAGPNTGELFF; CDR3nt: TGTGCCAGCAGCCCCCGACTAGCGGGACCGAACACCGGGGAGCTGTTTTTT
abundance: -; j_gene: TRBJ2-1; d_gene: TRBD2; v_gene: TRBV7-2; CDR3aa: CASSLTSGGYNEQFF; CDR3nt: TGTGCCAGCAGCTTGACTAGCGGGGGCTACAATGAGCAGTTCTTC
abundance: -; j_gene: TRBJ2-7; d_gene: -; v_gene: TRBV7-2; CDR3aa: CASSGRTVSYEQYF; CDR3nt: TGTGCCAGCAGCGGGCGGACCGTGTCCTACGAGCAGTACTTC
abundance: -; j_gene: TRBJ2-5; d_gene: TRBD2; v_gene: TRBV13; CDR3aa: CASSSKGLAEEAQYF; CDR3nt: TGTGCCAGCAGCTCCAAGGGGCTAGCGGAAGAGGCCCAGTACTTC
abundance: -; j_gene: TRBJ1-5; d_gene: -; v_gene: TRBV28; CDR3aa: CASSTDSNQPQHF; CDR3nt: TGTGCCAGCAGTACAGATAGCAATCAGCCCCAGCATTTT
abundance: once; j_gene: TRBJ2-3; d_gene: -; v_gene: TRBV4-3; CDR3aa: CASSQDSPRQGTDTQYF; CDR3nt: TGCGCCAGCAGCCAAGATTCCCCGAGACAGGGCACAGATACGCAGTATTTT
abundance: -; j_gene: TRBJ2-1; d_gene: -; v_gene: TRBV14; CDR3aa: CASSPNIFPLNEQFF; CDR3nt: TGTGCCAGCAGCCCAAATATCTTCCCTCTCAATGAGCAGTTCTTC
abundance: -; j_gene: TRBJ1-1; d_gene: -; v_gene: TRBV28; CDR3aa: CASSLVRVIVAEAFF; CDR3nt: TGTGCCAGCAGTTTAGTCAGGGTGATAGTCGCTGAAGCTTTCTTT
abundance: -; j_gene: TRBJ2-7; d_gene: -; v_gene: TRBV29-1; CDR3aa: CSVLSRQQYF; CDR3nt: TGCAGCGTCCTATCTAGGCAGCAGTACTTC
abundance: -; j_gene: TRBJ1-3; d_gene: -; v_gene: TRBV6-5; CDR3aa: CASRMGVSGNTIYF; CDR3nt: TGTGCCAGCAGAATGGGGGTCTCTGGAAACACCATATATTTT
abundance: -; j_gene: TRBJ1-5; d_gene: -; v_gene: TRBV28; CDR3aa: CASSKIWEDWMPQHF; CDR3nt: TGTGCCAGCAGTAAAATATGGGAGGATTGGATGCCCCAGCATTTT
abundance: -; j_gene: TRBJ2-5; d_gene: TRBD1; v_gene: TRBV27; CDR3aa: CASSFRGETQYF; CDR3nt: TGTGCCAGCAGTTTCAGGGGGGAGACCCAGTACTTC
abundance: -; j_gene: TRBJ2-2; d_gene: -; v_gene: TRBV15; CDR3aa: CATSRDRSRDRARELFF; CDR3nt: TGTGCCACCAGCAGAGATCGATCCCGGGACCGGGCCCGGGAGCTGTTTTTT
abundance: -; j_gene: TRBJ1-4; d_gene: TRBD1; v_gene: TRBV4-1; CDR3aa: CASSLGPRTGVWEKLFF; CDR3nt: TGCGCCAGCAGCCTAGGTCCCCGGACAGGGGTTTGGGAAAAACTGTTTTTT
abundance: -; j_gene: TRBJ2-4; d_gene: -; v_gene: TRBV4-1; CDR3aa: CASSQPTRGRGIQYF; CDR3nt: TGCGCCAGCAGCCAACCAACCCGCGGCCGCGGCATTCAGTACTTC
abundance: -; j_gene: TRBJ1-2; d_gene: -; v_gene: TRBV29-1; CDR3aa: CSVVVETNYGYTF; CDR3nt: TGCAGCGTTGTTGTAGAAACTAACTATGGCTACACCTTC
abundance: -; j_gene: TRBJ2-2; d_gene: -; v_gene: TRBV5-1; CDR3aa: CASSLADANTGELFF; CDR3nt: TGCGCCAGCAGCTTAGCGGACGCGAACACCGGGGAGCTGTTTTTT
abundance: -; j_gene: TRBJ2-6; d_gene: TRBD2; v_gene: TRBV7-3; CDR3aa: CASSSTNGLAGAGANVLTF; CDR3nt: TGTGCCAGCAGCTCTACAAATGGACTAGCGGGAGCTGGGGCCAACGTCCTGACTTTC
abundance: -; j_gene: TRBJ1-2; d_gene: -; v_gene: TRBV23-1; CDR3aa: CASSQSENSNYGYTF; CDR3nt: TGCGCCAGCAGTCAATCGGAAAACTCTAACTATGGCTACACCTTC
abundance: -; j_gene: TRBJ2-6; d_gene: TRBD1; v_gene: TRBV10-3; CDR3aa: CAISPAGTGMSGANVLTF; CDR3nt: TGTGCCATCAGTCCCGCCGGGACAGGGATGTCTGGGGCCAACGTCCTGACTTTC
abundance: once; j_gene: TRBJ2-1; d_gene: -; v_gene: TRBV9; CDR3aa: CASSVGTIPTYNEQFF; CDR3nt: TGTGCCAGCAGCGTAGGGACAATCCCGACTTACAATGAGCAGTTCTTC
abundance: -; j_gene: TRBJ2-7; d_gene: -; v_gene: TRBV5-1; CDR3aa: CASSSTGLVYEQYF; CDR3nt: TGCGCCAGCAGCTCGACCGGACTCGTGTACGAGCAGTACTTC
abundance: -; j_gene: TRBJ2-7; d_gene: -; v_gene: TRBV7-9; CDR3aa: CASSSRESSYEQYF; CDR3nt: TGTGCCAGCAGCTCGAGAGAGAGCTCCTACGAGCAGTACTTC
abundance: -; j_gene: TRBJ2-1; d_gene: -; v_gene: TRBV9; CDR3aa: CASSALGGYNEQFF; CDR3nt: TGTGCCAGCAGCGCCCTAGGCGGGTACAATGAGCAGTTCTTC
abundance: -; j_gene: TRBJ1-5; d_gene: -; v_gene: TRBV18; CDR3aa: CASSPHLNQPQHF; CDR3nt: TGTGCCAGCTCACCGCACCTGAATCAGCCCCAGCATTTT
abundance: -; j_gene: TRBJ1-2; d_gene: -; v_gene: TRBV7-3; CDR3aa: CASSLRGRDGSYTF; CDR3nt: TGTGCCAGCAGCTTAAGAGGCAGGGATGGAAGCTACACCTTC
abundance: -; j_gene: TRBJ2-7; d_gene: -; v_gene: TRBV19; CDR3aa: CASQRATGRQYEQYF; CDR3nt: TGTGCCAGCCAAAGGGCGACAGGGAGGCAATACGAGCAGTACTTC
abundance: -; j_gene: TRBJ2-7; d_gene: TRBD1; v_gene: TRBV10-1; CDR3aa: CASSPRDRAYEQYF; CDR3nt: TGCGCCAGCAGCCCCCGGGACAGGGCCTACGAGCAGTACTTC
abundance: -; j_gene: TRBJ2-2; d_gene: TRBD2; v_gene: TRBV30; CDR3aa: CAWSVWASGSRQDTGELFF; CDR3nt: TGTGCCTGGAGTGTTTGGGCTAGCGGGAGCCGCCAAGACACCGGGGAGCTGTTTTTT
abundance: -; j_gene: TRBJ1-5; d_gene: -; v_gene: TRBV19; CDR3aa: CASNRGASNQPQHF; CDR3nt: TGTGCCAGTAATAGGGGCGCCAGCAATCAGCCCCAGCATTTT
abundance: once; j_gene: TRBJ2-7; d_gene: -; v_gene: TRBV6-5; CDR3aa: CASRSTGSYEQYF; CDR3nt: TGTGCCAGCAGGTCGACTGGTTCCTACGAGCAGTACTTC
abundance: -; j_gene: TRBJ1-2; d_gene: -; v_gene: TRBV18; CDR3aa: CASSPRIGLTSWGYGYTF; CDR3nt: TGTGCCAGCTCACCCCGTATAGGGTTAACTTCATGGGGCTATGGCTACACCTTC
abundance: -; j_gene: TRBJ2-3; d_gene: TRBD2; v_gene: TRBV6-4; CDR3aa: CASRPTGGPPDTQYF; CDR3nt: TGTGCCAGCAGGCCAACGGGGGGGCCGCCAGATACGCAGTATTTT
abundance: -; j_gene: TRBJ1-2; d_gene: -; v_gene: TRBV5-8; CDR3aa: CASSGGGHYGYTF; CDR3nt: TGTGCCAGCAGCGGAGGGGGACACTATGGCTACACCTTC
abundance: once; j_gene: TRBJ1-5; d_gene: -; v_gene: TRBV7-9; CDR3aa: CASTFQNQPQHF; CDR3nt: TGTGCCAGCACCTTCCAAAATCAGCCCCAGCATTTT